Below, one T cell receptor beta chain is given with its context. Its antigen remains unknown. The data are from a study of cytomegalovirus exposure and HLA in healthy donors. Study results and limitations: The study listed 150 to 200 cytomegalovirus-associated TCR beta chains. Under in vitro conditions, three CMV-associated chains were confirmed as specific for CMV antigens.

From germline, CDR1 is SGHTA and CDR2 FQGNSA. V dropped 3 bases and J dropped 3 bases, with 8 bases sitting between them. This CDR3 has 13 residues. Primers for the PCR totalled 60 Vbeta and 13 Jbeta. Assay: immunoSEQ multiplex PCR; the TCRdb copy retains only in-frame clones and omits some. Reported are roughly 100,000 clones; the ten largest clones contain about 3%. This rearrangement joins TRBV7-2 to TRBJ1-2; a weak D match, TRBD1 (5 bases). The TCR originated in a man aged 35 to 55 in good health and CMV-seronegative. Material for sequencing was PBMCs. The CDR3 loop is CASSLGEDYGYTF. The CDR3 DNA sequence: TGTGCCAGCAGCTTGGGGGAGGACTATGGCTACACCTTC.